These 8 T cell receptor beta chains share one sample of origin, sequenced in a study of human T cells and chemical hapten exposure (dated by TCRdb to the early 2020s). In light of the paper, this sample's time point label describes: patch test 2, 6 weeks after DPC sensitization. In light of the paper, this sample's treatment or condition label describes: therapeutic diphenylcyclopropenone sensitization with weekly scalp DPC. The protocol used for the library was RACE. These reads were obtained on a NextSeq 500. TCRdb ran its own pipeline on the public reads, namely fastp trimming at Q25 and MiXCR clone calling, and kept in-frame beta chains. Identical CDR3 protein sequences are pooled into one entry, listed with their most common genes and DNA. This sample gives around 67,000 distinct CDR3 sequences in total; approximately 9% of them show up just once. Under 3.5% of the sample is taken by the ten largest.

Sequencing was performed on whole blood, taken in connection with sensitization to the hapten diphenylcyclopropenone (DPC). The receptors were sampled from a woman between 45 and 65 years old with alopecia areata. Some clones in this sample may be carry-over from other donors' samples.

Many counts were recorded for this clonotype. The chain employs TRBV28 and TRBJ1-5; D is perhaps TRBD1 (6 bases). Germline CDR1 reads MDHEN; CDR2 reads SYDVKM. Trimming took off 5 bases at V and 0 bases at J, with 20 bases between the two ends. The CDR3 covers 18 residues. The CDR3 DNA follows: TGTGCCAGCAGTCCGACTGGACAGCTAAGTTATAGCAATCAGCCCCAGCATTTT. Protein sequence: CASSPTGQLSYSNQPQHF.

The genes are TRBV27 and TRBJ2-6; a weak D match, TRBD1 (6 bases). The CDR3 is made up of 17 amino acids. V lost 5 bases, J lost 0 bases, and 14 bases lay in between. From germline, CDR1 is MNHEY and CDR2 SMNVEV (reference sequence). The CDR3 coding sequence is TGTGCCAGCAGTCCGGAGGACAGCCCCTCTGGGGCCAACGTCCTGACTTTC. Encoded protein: CASSPEDSPSGANVLTF.

A few counts support this clonotype. The chain joins TRBV4-1 to TRBJ1-6, with 12 bases lining up with TRBD1. Germline V gene data show CDR1 as MGHRA and CDR2 as YSYEKL. The V and J ends lost 2 bases and 9 bases, in that order; junction bases with no gene match: 17. The length of the CDR3 is 20 residues. The CDR3 loop is CASSQYLTGTGGFPGSPLHF. The CDR3 coding sequence is TGCGCCAGCAGCCAATACCTTACCGGGACAGGGGGCTTCCCTGGTTCACCCCTCCACTTT.

This clonotype was recorded many times. V usage is TRBV29-1 and J usage is TRBJ1-2, with D perhaps TRBD1 (5 bases). CDR1 and CDR2 (germline): SQVTM, ANQGSEA. The CDR3 has 11 amino acids. V was shortened by 6 bases and J by 8 bases, with 13 bases between the two germline ends. CDR3 DNA sequence: TGCAGCGTGTTAACCGGGGACGGCTACACCTTC. Amino acid sequence: CSVLTGDGYTF.

This clonotype was seen ten or more times. The chain is built from TRBV10-3 and TRBJ1-4; TRBD1 might be the D (5 bases). The length of the CDR3 is 14 residues. Trimming took off 10 bases at V and 1 base at J, with 13 bases between the two ends. Looked up from germline, CDR1 is ENHRY and CDR2 is SYGVKD. This CDR3 reads CATQDRGTNEKLFF. CDR3 bases: TGTGCCACTCAGGATAGGGGAACTAATGAAAAACTGTTTTTT.

This chain connects TRBV29-1 to TRBJ2-1; a weak D match, TRBD2 (6 bases). The CDR3 sequence is 14 residues long. Between the trimmed V and J ends, which lost 3 bases and 4 bases, there was a span of 13 bases. CDR1 and CDR2 from the germline V gene are SQVTM and ANQGSEA. Here the CDR3 DNA reads TGCAGCGTTGAGCCAGCGGGTTCTTACAATGAGCAGTTCTTC. Protein sequence: CSVEPAGSYNEQFF.

The gene calls are TRBV7-2 and TRBJ2-7; D is perhaps TRBD2 (6 bases). This CDR3 is built from 15 residues. Trimming removed 5 bases from V and 1 base from J, with 15 bases in between. The germline V gene has CDR1 SGHTA and CDR2 FQGNSA. The CDR3 loop reads CASSHRDSSSYEQYF. The CDR3, as DNA: TGTGCCAGCAGCCACCGGGACTCATCGTCCTACGAGCAGTACTTC.

This clonotype was picked up many times. The junction shows a germline mismatch at one end, possibly a read error. This chain connects TRBV20-1 to TRBJ2-7; weak D call: TRBD2 (6 bases). CDR3 size: 13 residues. CDR1 is DFQATT and CDR2 is SNEGSKA in the germline V gene (reference sequence). CDR3 nucleotides: TGCAGTGCTCGAGACGGGAGTCGGTACGAGCAGTACTTC. This sequence encodes CSARDGSRYEQYF.